This TCR beta chain stems from a study of chemoradiotherapy in HPV16-positive cancers. With regard to this clone: Its cognate antigen is unknown.

TCRdb keeps only in-frame clones here, not all; method: immunoSEQ multiplex PCR. The sample carries approximately 15,000 clones, approximately 90% recorded once. Samples were taken several times over chemoradiotherapy. This CDR3 spans 17 amino acids. V was trimmed by 2 bases and J by 2 bases, leaving 18 bases between them. The germline CDR1 and CDR2 sequences are SGHNT and YYREEE (reference sequence). Study-wide results and limits: Candidate HPV-specific clones and E7-related TCR motifs grew in tumor during treatment.

The chain has TRBV5-4 and TRBJ2-3; D unresolved. The sequence was obtained from a human donor with HPV-associated anogenital cancer. This specimen consisted of tumor tissue, obtained from a patient who underwent chemoradiotherapy. CDR3 amino acids: CASSFPGSVGITDTQYF. The CDR3 DNA follows: TGTGCCAGCAGCTTTCCCGGGTCGGTGGGAATCACAGATACGCAGTATTTT.